The 23 T cell receptor beta chains in this list originate from one sample, sequenced in a study of regulatory T cells in long-lasting Graves disease. Arm-PCR of CDR3 regions and iRepertoire HTBI primers were the basis on which TCR beta libraries were built. TCRdb re-called the multiplex PCR reads through MiXCR, storing one row per CDR3 protein. The data show 300,000 to 500,000 distinct CDR3 sequences, 20% to 25% seen once. Time point meaning: persistent/refractory GD, antithyroid drugs over 5 years with positive TRAb. RNA isolated from PBMCs was used to make the TCR library. The sample was peripheral blood mononuclear cells (PBMCs), taken when the disease was refractory, from a patient treated with antithyroid drugs. These receptors originate from a female donor with Graves disease.

The genes are TRBV20-1 and TRBJ2-7; 10 nucleotides match TRBD1. V shed 5 bases, J shed 6 bases, and the junction held 7 bases outside the gene matches. The CDR3 is 13 amino acids. Germline CDR1 is DFQATT and CDR2 is SNEGSKA (reference sequence). Here the CDR3 DNA reads TGCAGTGCTCTCGACCGGGACAGGGGCGAGCAGTACTTC. This encodes CSALDRDRGEQYF.

This clonotype was seen repeatedly, ten times or more. The CDR3 DNA follows: TGTGCCAGCAGCCGATTGGGACAGGGTAATATGGGCTACACCTTC. Its translation is CASSRLGQGNMGYTF. The chain employs TRBV27 and TRBJ1-2, with TRBD1 identical over 9 bases. J lost 8 bases, V lost 6 bases, and 13 bases had no gene match. The germline gives CDR1 MNHEY, CDR2 SMNVEV (reference sequence). The CDR3 has 15 residues.

This clonotype was detected many times. The chain links TRBV27 to TRBJ2-7, with D maybe TRBD1 (6 bases). Trimming shortened V by 5 bases and J by 3 bases, and 23 bases separated the two germline ends. The CDR3 spans 17 residues. Looked up from germline, CDR1 is MNHEY and CDR2 is SMNVEV (reference sequence). This chain's CDR3 is CASSPQPTGMKYYEQYF. The CDR3 nucleotides are TGTGCCAGCAGTCCCCAACCAACAGGGATGAAGTACTACGAGCAGTACTTC.

V usage is TRBV5-5 and J usage is TRBJ1-1; unclear D gene. The CDR3 is 13 amino acids. Deletions cut 2 bases from V and 4 bases from J, with 9 bases between. Germline lookup yields CDR1 SGHKS and CDR2 YYEKEE (reference sequence). The CDR3 DNA is TGTGCCAGCAGCTTTGACCCCGGCACTGAAGCTTTCTTT. Its protein product is CASSFDPGTEAFF. The whole variable domain, filled in from reference TRBV5-5 and TRBJ1-1, reads DAGVTQSPTHLIKTRGQQVTLRCSPISGHKSVSWYQQVLGQGPQFIFQYYEKEERGRGNFPDRFSARQFPNYSSELNVNALLLGDSALYLCASSFDPGTEAFFGQGTRLTVV.

The V call is TRBV10-3, the J call TRBJ2-7; D might be TRBD1 (5 bases). This CDR3 contains 12 residues. Germline CDR1 reads ENHRY; CDR2 reads SYGVKD. V was shortened by 10 bases and J by 6 bases, with 16 bases between the two germline ends. The CDR3 DNA reads as TGTGCCAGTATAGGGGCTTCGGGCGAGCAGTACTTC. Its translation is CASIGASGEQYF.

This clonotype turned up a few times. The chain links TRBV20-1 to TRBJ2-5; either TRBD1 or TRBD2 may fit D (5 bases each). CDR1 DFQATT and CDR2 SNEGSKA come from the germline V gene (reference sequence). CDR3 size: 13 residues. V lost 3 bases, J lost 4 bases, and 12 bases lay in between. The CDR3 DNA sequence: TGCAGTGCTAGTTGGGCCGGGACAGAGACCCAGTACTTC. Translation gives CSASWAGTETQYF.

The table lists this clonotype with many counts. The rearrangement links TRBV11-2 to TRBJ2-2; the D gene is possibly TRBD2 (6 bases). V was cut by 4 bases and J by 0 bases, with 12 bases left in between. Germline V gene sequence: CDR1 SGHAT, CDR2 FQNNGV. The CDR3 totals 16 residues. The CDR3 sequence: CASSWSGLANTGELFF. In DNA, the CDR3 is TGTGCCAGCAGCTGGAGCGGGCTCGCGAACACCGGGGAGCTGTTTTTT.

V and J are TRBV6-2 or TRBV6-3 and TRBJ2-7; 8 bases align to TRBD1. The germline V gene encodes CDR1 MNHEY and CDR2 SVGEGT. Trimming removed 5 bases from V and 5 bases from J; junction bases left unmatched: 5. CDR3 length: 13 residues. CDR3 region: CASSLTGDNEQYF. The CDR3 coding sequence is TGTGCCAGCAGTCTGACAGGGGACAACGAGCAGTACTTC.

This clonotype turned up a few times. V usage is TRBV7-2 and J usage is TRBJ1-6; D remains ambiguous. The CDR3 covers 14 residues. Trimming cost V 6 bases and J 8 bases, with 14 bases left between them. Germline V gives CDR1 SGHTA, CDR2 FQGNSA. CDR3 bases: TGTGCCAGCAGAGGAATCCCCCTGGATTCACCCCTCCACTTT. Its translation: CASRGIPLDSPLHF.

Only a few counts were recorded for this clonotype. This sequence may be a read error, since a much larger clone differs from it by one base. The J gene is TRBJ1-2, the V gene TRBV6-1; no clear D gene. This CDR3 is built from 16 residues. Germline V lookup: CDR1 MNHNS, CDR2 SASEGT. Trimming stripped 8 bases from V and 1 base from J, with 20 bases between. The CDR3 DNA sequence: TGTGCCAGCGGCCCAGACCTTCAGTGGATTAACTATGGCTACACCTTC. Encoded protein: CASGPDLQWINYGYTF.

The CDR3 protein is CAWTPRRGTEAFF. The CDR3 DNA is TGTGCCTGGACCCCAAGGCGAGGGACTGAAGCTTTCTTT. The V gene is TRBV30, the J gene TRBJ1-1; D unclear. Germline CDR1 and CDR2: GTSNPN and SVGIG (reference sequence). V was cut by 4 bases and J by 5 bases, with 14 bases left in between. This CDR3 has 13 amino acids.

The V and J genes are TRBV30 and TRBJ1-1; D remains unclear. The CDR3 covers 10 residues. The V and J ends lost 2 bases and 10 bases respectively, with 8 bases between them. Germline loops: CDR1 GTSNPN, CDR2 SVGIG (reference sequence). The CDR3 region has the DNA TGTGCCTGGAGTCGCAATCGAGCTTTCTTT. Its translation is CAWSRNRAFF.

About this clonotype itself: This may come from a read error, since a much larger clone is one base off. V usage is TRBV18 and J usage is TRBJ2-5; D gene ambiguous. V dropped 4 bases and J dropped 2 bases, with 11 bases sitting between them. CDR1 KGHSH and CDR2 LQKENI come from the germline V gene. There are 14 residues in the CDR3. CDR3 in DNA: TGTGCCAGCTCACAAACGTGGGGACAAGAGACCCAGTACTTC. Translation: CASSQTWGQETQYF.

This clonotype was counted only a few times. CDR3 sequence reads: CASSPQGLLYEQYF. In DNA, the CDR3 is TGTGCCAGCAGTCCCCAGGGACTCCTCTACGAGCAGTACTTC. This chain uses TRBV12-3 or TRBV12-4 with TRBJ2-7; possibly TRBD2 for D (6 bases). This CDR3 spans 14 amino acids. V lost 5 bases, J lost 3 bases, and 14 bases lay in between.

The chain uses TRBV5-5 and TRBJ1-1, with D unresolved. CDR3 size: 13 residues. The V end lost 4 bases, the J end lost 2 bases, and 9 bases lay between the germline ends. Germline CDR1 reads SGHKS; CDR2 reads YYEKEE (reference sequence). The CDR3 is CASSGIINTEAFF. CDR3 bases: TGTGCCAGCAGCGGCATCATCAACACTGAAGCTTTCTTT.

The chain is built from TRBV6-2 or TRBV6-3 and TRBJ2-7; no clear D. V was clipped by 4 bases and J by 7 bases, with 17 bases between them. The CDR3 extends over 14 amino acids. In germline, CDR1 is MNHEY, CDR2 SVGEGT. For the CDR3, the DNA is TGTGCCAGCAGTTTTGGCAGTCCGGTTGGTGAGCAGTACTTC. This codes for CASSFGSPVGEQYF.

The chain uses TRBV12-3 or TRBV12-4 and TRBJ2-3; D assignment may be TRBD1 or TRBD2 (5 bases each). The CDR3 extends over 15 amino acids. Trimming left V 8 bases short and J 10 bases short, with 25 bases between. Written as DNA, the CDR3 is TGTGCCAGCTGGGTTTATGGGAGCGCCAGGGATGCGCAGTATTTT. Translating gives CASWVYGSARDAQYF.

This clonotype appeared a few times. The chain couples TRBV29-1 to TRBJ2-7; D possibly corresponds to TRBD2 (5 bases). This CDR3 spans 13 amino acids. Trimming stripped 6 bases from V and 0 bases from J, with 12 bases between. Germline-derived CDR1 and CDR2 are SQVTM and ANQGSEA. CDR3 region: CSVELAGSYEQYF. The CDR3 nucleotides are TGCAGCGTGGAGCTAGCTGGCTCCTACGAGCAGTACTTC.

V usage is TRBV11-2 and J usage is TRBJ2-2; TRBD1 matches at 7 bases. The length of the CDR3 is 15 residues. V lost 5 bases, J lost 5 bases, and 8 bases stayed unmatched. Germline CDR1 is SGHAT and CDR2 is FQNNGV. The DNA for the CDR3 is TGTGCCAGCAGCCGAGGGACAGTGGGGACCGGGGAGCTGTTTTTT. As protein: CASSRGTVGTGELFF.

The rearrangement uses TRBV12-3 or TRBV12-4 and TRBJ2-2; 8 nucleotides match TRBD2. The CDR3 is 17 residues long. V was clipped by 0 bases and J by 3 bases; unmatched bases: 6. CDR3 DNA sequence: TGTGCCAGCAGTTTAGCGCTGTCGGGGGGGGACACCGGGGAGCTGTTTTTT. Translation gives CASSLALSGGDTGELFF.

This clonotype was seen at least ten times. This chain joins TRBV7-2 and TRBJ2-7, with TRBD2 matching over 9 bases. The CDR3 runs 13 residues. J was trimmed by 12 bases and V by 6 bases; bases with no gene match: 12. The germline V gene encodes CDR1 SGHTA and CDR2 FQGNSA. The CDR3 DNA reads TGTGCCAGCAGTGGCGGGAGGGCCGTAAAGCGGTACTTC. Its translation: CASSGGRAVKRYF.

V is TRBV20-1 and J is TRBJ1-5, with D uncertain. V lost 3 bases and J lost 6, with 9 bases in between. Germline lookup yields CDR1 DFQATT and CDR2 SNEGSKA (reference sequence). The CDR3 covers 12 residues. Here the CDR3 reads CSASRRGQPQHF. The CDR3 nucleotides read TGCAGTGCTAGCCGGCGGGGTCAGCCCCAGCATTTT.

The chain employs TRBV27 and TRBJ1-1, with 7 bases lining up with TRBD1. The CDR3 is 16 amino acids. J lost 1 base, V lost 1 base, and 6 bases had no gene match. Germline loops: CDR1 MNHEY, CDR2 SMNVEV (reference sequence). This CDR3 reads CASSLLRTGANTEAFF. In DNA, the CDR3 is TGTGCCAGCAGTTTATTGCGCACAGGGGCGAACACTGAAGCTTTCTTT.